A selection of T cell receptor beta chains follows, all from one sample in a study of identical twins. One entry per CDR3 protein, called by TCRdb with MiXCR from the 5' RACE reads. The sample includes just over 500,000 distinct CDR3 sequences, approximately 22% of them seen just once. The same data also contributed to another study, on T cells expressing NK-cell markers.

The sample comprised CD4+ T cells sorted from blood. The receptors originated from a woman aged 18-30 years in good health. Each CDR3 is given with its conserved first and last residue. A D gene is named only where the DNA matches it firmly. Size tells how often a clone was seen (once, few, many) or the class of an expanded clone, and some rows leave it out.

TRBV20-1	NA	TRBD1	TRBJ2-3	CSARYRDRGRDHPDTQYF	TGCAGTGCTAGGTACCGGGACAGGGGGCGCGATCATCCAGATACGCAGTATTTT
TRBV6-1	NA	TRBD2	TRBJ2-7	CASSLRTSGAEVPGEQYF	TGTGCCAGCAGTCTTCGGACTAGCGGGGCAGAGGTTCCCGGCGAGCAGTACTTC
TRBV6-5	NA	TRBD1	TRBJ1-2	CASRTGFGYTF	TGTGCCAGCAGGACAGGGTTTGGCTACACCTTC
TRBV5-1	few	NA	TRBJ1-1	CASSYSTSTGTEAFF	TGCGCCAGCAGCTACTCGACATCCACAGGGACTGAAGCTTTCTTT
TRBV5-1	few	NA	TRBJ2-3	CASSLILRQRSEDTQYF	TGCGCCAGCAGCTTAATCCTAAGACAGCGGTCAGAGGACACGCAGTATTTT
TRBV5-1	few	NA	TRBJ2-1	CASSFDVVNEQFF	TGCGCCAGCAGCTTTGATGTTGTCAATGAGCAGTTCTTC
TRBV9	few	NA	TRBJ2-5	CASSRPNQETQYF	TGTGCCAGCAGCAGGCCTAACCAAGAGACCCAGTACTTC
TRBV10-3	NA	NA	TRBJ1-5	CAIKGNNQPQHF	TGTGCCATCAAAGGCAACAATCAGCCCCAGCATTTT
TRBV20-1	few	TRBD2	TRBJ2-3	CSASAELAGGTDTQYF	TGCAGTGCATCCGCCGAGCTAGCGGGGGGGACAGATACGCAGTATTTT
TRBV12-3/TRBV12-4	NA	NA	TRBJ2-2	CASSFRNRGILRTGELFF	TGTGCCAGCAGTTTCAGAAACCGGGGGATCCTACGTACCGGGGAGCTGTTTTTT
TRBV6-5	few	NA	TRBJ2-5	CASSYSRAKISQYF	TGTGCCAGCAGTTACAGCCGGGCAAAGATTTCCCAGTACTTC
TRBV12-3/TRBV12-4	NA	TRBD2	TRBJ2-1	CASSRGLAGATYNEQFF	TGTGCCAGCAGTCGTGGACTAGCGGGAGCCACCTACAATGAGCAGTTCTTC
TRBV5-6	NA	NA	TRBJ1-1	CASSLWGGQPNTEAFF	TGTGCCAGCAGCTTGTGGGGGGGACAACCGAACACTGAAGCTTTCTTT
TRBV25-1	NA	TRBD2	TRBJ2-7	CASSSIAGSYEQYF	TGTGCCAGCAGCTCTATAGCGGGGTCCTACGAGCAGTACTTC
TRBV6-5	few	NA	TRBJ2-5	CASSSLGRGQETQYF	TGTGCCAGCAGTTCCCTCGGTAGGGGTCAAGAGACCCAGTACTTC
TRBV6-2/TRBV6-3	few	TRBD1	TRBJ2-7	CASSPAGTGYYEQYF	TGTGCCAGCAGTCCCGCTGGGACAGGCTACTACGAGCAGTACTTC
TRBV7-7	few	TRBD2	TRBJ2-5	CASSLASGGQETQYF	TGTGCTAGCAGCTTGGCTAGCGGGGGGCAAGAGACCCAGTACTTC
TRBV12-3/TRBV12-4	once	NA	TRBJ2-3	CASSLKRGGDTQYF	TGTGCCAGCAGTTTAAAAAGGGGTGGGGATACGCAGTATTTT
TRBV16	few	TRBD2	TRBJ2-1	CATVPGGLSYNEQFF	TGTGCCACCGTTCCGGGAGGCCTTTCCTACAATGAGCAGTTCTTC
TRBV7-9	few	TRBD2	TRBJ2-2	CASSPTLGGSNGGELFF	TGTGCCAGCAGCCCCACCTTGGGCGGGAGTAACGGCGGGGAGCTGTTTTTT
TRBV20-1	NA	TRBD2	TRBJ2-1	CSARDGGEGSREQFF	TGCAGTGCTAGAGACGGCGGGGAGGGGAGCAGAGAGCAGTTCTTC
TRBV6-1	few	NA	TRBJ1-6	CASRGVFGSPLHF	TGTGCCAGCAGGGGGGTGTTCGGGTCACCCCTCCACTTT
TRBV6-5	NA	TRBD2	TRBJ2-2	CASSFLIAGARELFF	TGTGCCAGCAGTTTCCTCATAGCGGGGGCCCGGGAGCTGTTTTTT
TRBV15	once	TRBD1	TRBJ1-5	CATSSRDRGLQGNQPQHF	TGTGCCACCAGCAGCCGGGACAGGGGGCTTCAGGGCAATCAGCCCCAGCATTTT
TRBV7-3	few	NA	TRBJ2-7	CASLSPRRTFSYEQYF	TGTGCCAGCTTATCACCTCGACGGACTTTCTCCTACGAGCAGTACTTC
TRBV6-1	few	NA	TRBJ2-5	CASRNRNQETQYF	TGTGCCAGTCGAAACAGAAACCAAGAGACCCAGTACTTC
TRBV5-5	NA	NA	TRBJ2-5	CASSLRALRDHQETQYF	TGTGCCAGCAGCTTAAGGGCCTTACGAGATCACCAAGAGACCCAGTACTTC
TRBV7-8	few	TRBD1	TRBJ2-2	CASSLTGVAGELFF	TGTGCCAGCAGCCTCACAGGGGTGGCCGGGGAGCTGTTTTTT
TRBV20-1	few	NA	TRBJ1-3	CSARSRALDTIYF	TGCAGTGCTAGGTCCAGGGCTCTAGACACCATATATTTT
TRBV12-3/TRBV12-4	many	NA	TRBJ1-1	CASGLQGGTEAFF	TGTGCCAGCGGCCTACAGGGAGGGACTGAAGCTTTCTTT
TRBV7-2	many	TRBD2	TRBJ2-5	CASSFAAGLAGYTQYF	TGTGCCAGCAGCTTCGCGGCCGGTCTAGCGGGGTATACCCAGTACTTC
TRBV20-1	few	TRBD2	TRBJ2-7	CSAPLAGGDEQYF	TGCAGTGCTCCTCTAGCGGGGGGAGATGAGCAGTACTTC
TRBV6-5	few	TRBD2	TRBJ2-7	CAAGEGYEQYF	TGTGCCGCGGGGGAGGGCTACGAGCAGTACTTC
TRBV20-1	NA	TRBD1	TRBJ2-5	CSAITDRGVETQYF	TGCAGTGCTATCACCGACAGGGGGGTCGAGACCCAGTACTTC
TRBV18	NA	TRBD1	TRBJ1-2	CASSRDRGHGYGYTF	TGTGCCAGCTCCCGTGACAGGGGGCACGGCTATGGCTACACCTTC
TRBV10-3	NA	TRBD1	TRBJ1-1	CAIRGQGLDTEAFF	TGTGCCATCAGGGGACAGGGGCTGGACACTGAAGCTTTCTTT
TRBV12-3/TRBV12-4	many	NA	TRBJ2-3	CASSVSSDTQYF	TGTGCCAGCAGCGTCAGTTCAGATACGCAGTATTTT
TRBV19	NA	NA	TRBJ2-1	CASRLRGGNEQFF	TGTGCCAGTAGGTTGAGAGGCGGCAATGAGCAGTTCTTC
TRBV7-2	few	NA	TRBJ2-3	CASSPSRLGDTQYF	TGTGCCAGCAGCCCAAGCCGATTGGGAGATACGCAGTATTTT